This T cell receptor (beta chain) is from a study of type 1 regulatory T cells. Looking at the study overall: This in vitro CD4 product, T-allo10, is enriched for Tr1 cells and alloantigen-specific.

By share of the sample, this clonotype is medium-sized. TCRdb reanalysed the reads using MiXCR and keeps one entry per CDR3 protein. The repertoire holds approximately 90,000 distinct CDR3 sequences, 30% to 35% seen once, with 2% to 2.5% in the top ten. This TCR came from a human donor in good health. The sequencing sample was made of CD4+ T cells, either the whole sample or a sorted fraction (not recorded which).

The CDR3 DNA reads as TGCGCCAGCAGCTTGAGACCAAGGGACGGAAGCTCCTACGAGCAGTACTTC. Encoded protein: CASSLRPRDGSSYEQYF. The V call is TRBV5-1, the J call TRBJ2-7, with D tentatively TRBD1 or TRBD2 (5 bases each). The V and J ends lost 1 base and 0 bases respectively, with 17 bases between them. The CDR3 spans 17 residues. From germline, CDR1 is SGHRS and CDR2 YFSETQ.